This T cell receptor beta chain was sequenced during a study of monozygotic twins with inflammatory bowel disease. Concerning this clonotype itself: Its antigen is unknown.

Study results and limitations: TCRbeta diversity (inverse Simpson) was lower in IBD patients than in healthy co-twins.

From the 5' RACE reads, TCRdb lists one entry per CDR3 protein and no DNA. With about 330,000 distinct CDR3 sequences in the sample, the ten largest clones hold 2%. Germline V gives CDR1 SGHRS, CDR2 YFSETQ. This CDR3 spans 14 amino acids. Input material: blood. The chain carries TRBV5-1 and TRBJ1-2. The clonotype was recovered from a human donor with ulcerative colitis or Crohn's disease, or a healthy co-twin of an affected twin (not recorded which). CDR3 amino acids: CASSLAIAGYGYTF. The full variable domain, completed using reference TRBV5-1 and TRBJ1-2, is KAGVTQTPRYLIKTRGQQVTLSCSPISGHRSVSWYQQTPGQGLQFLFEYFSETQRNKGNFPGRFSGRQFSNSRSEMNVSTLELGDSALYLCASSLAIAGYGYTFGSGTRLTVV.